Each of the 3 T cell receptor beta chains below was sequenced from the same sample in a study of kidney transplant recipient with SARS-CoV-2 infection. MiXCR, applied by TCRdb to the reads, yields one record per CDR3 protein. The table lists approximately 250,000 distinct CDR3 sequences, around 30% of them singletons, with less than 8.5% in the top ten. Sequences were derived from a blood sample, sampled at baseline and on approximately day 120 from a kidney transplant recipient. Every receptor here comes from a male patient aged 25 to 39 who had COVID-19 and was a kidney transplant recipient. A subset of T cells may come from the graft donor.

This clonotype was seen repeatedly, ten times or more. In DNA, the CDR3 is TGTGCTAGTGGTATGCTTGGTTTGCAGGGAAAGACCTATGGCTACACCTTC. Translated: CASGMLGLQGKTYGYTF. The rearrangement uses TRBV12-5 and TRBJ1-2; a weak D match, TRBD1 (5 bases). V gave up 5 bases and J gave up 4 bases, with 23 bases separating them. The CDR3 sequence is 17 residues long. Germline-derived CDR1 and CDR2 are LGHNT and FRNRAP.

This clonotype was seen ten or more times. The chain couples TRBV5-1 to TRBJ1-2, with 7 nucleotides matching TRBD1. Germline values: CDR1 SGHRS, CDR2 YFSETQ. CDR3 length: 14 residues. With V trimmed by 9 bases and J by 9 bases, 17 bases remained unmatched. The CDR3 nucleotides are TGCGCCACCATGACCGGGACAGCGGAGGAGAGCTACACCTTC. Protein sequence: CATMTGTAEESYTF.

The chain combines TRBV20-1 with TRBJ2-1, with 16 bases that match TRBD2. CDR1 is DFQATT, CDR2 SNEGSKA, per germline (reference sequence). Trimming removed 2 bases from V and 5 bases from J; junction bases left unmatched: 15. There are 20 residues in the CDR3. The CDR3 spells CSARTGPGLAGGGVHNEQFF. The CDR3 DNA is TGCAGTGCTAGAACGGGCCCGGGACTAGCGGGAGGGGGGGTCCACAATGAGCAGTTCTTC.